These 23 T cell receptor beta chains were sequenced from one sample in a study of blood T cell repertoires in COVID-19. The table came from immunoSEQ multiplex PCR; TCRdb's copy has only in-frame clones and leaves some out. Among over 95,000 clones listed, 84% were seen once. The material sequenced was peripheral blood. The receptors were gathered from a woman aged 55-70 years with acute or convalescent COVID-19.

This chain joins TRBV2 and TRBJ2-3; TRBD2 matches at 7 bases. This CDR3 has 16 amino acids. The germline V gene encodes CDR1 SNHLY and CDR2 FYNNEI. V shed 6 bases, J shed 0 bases, and the junction held 9 bases outside the gene matches. CDR3 nucleotide sequence: TGTGCCAGCAGCGGTCGACTAGCAGCGAGCACAGATACGCAGTATTTT. This sequence encodes CASSGRLAASTDTQYF.

The chain employs TRBV3-1 (or the pseudogene TRBV3-2) and TRBJ2-3, with TRBD2 matching 7 bases. V was clipped by 4 bases and J by 2 bases; unmatched bases: 6. The germline V gene has CDR1 LGHDT and CDR2 YNNKEL (reference sequence). This CDR3 region has 15 residues. Here the CDR3 DNA reads TGTGCCAGCAGCCCCCGGGGAGGGGTCACAGATACGCAGTATTTT. Its translation is CASSPRGGVTDTQYF.

This clone was seen more than once but under ten times. V gene TRBV7-2 combines with J gene TRBJ2-3; 7 bases are shared with TRBD1. Germline CDR1 reads SGHTA; CDR2 reads FQGNSA. The V and J ends lost 1 base and 4 bases, in that order; junction bases with no gene match: 5. The CDR3 loop spans 15 amino acids. This chain's CDR3 is CASSLVPQGSDTQYF. CDR3 DNA sequence: TGTGCCAGCAGCTTAGTCCCACAGGGGTCAGATACGCAGTATTTT.

The chain links TRBV9 to TRBJ1-1; no clear D gene. V dropped 4 bases and J dropped 1 base, with 11 bases sitting between them. The germline gives CDR1 SGDLS, CDR2 YYNGEE. This CDR3 has 14 residues. CDR3 region: CASSPSTENTEAFF. As DNA, the CDR3 is TGTGCCAGCAGCCCCTCCACAGAGAACACTGAAGCTTTCTTT. Using reference TRBV9 and TRBJ1-1 for the parts outside the CDR3, the full variable domain is DSGVTQTPKHLITATGQRVTLRCSPRSGDLSVYWYQQSLDQGLQFLIQYYNGEERAKGNILERFSAQQFPDLHSELNLSSLELGDSALYFCASSPSTENTEAFFGQGTRLTVV.

This clone is classed as medium-sized (0.01 to 0.1%). The chain uses TRBV5-6 and TRBJ2-5; 7 bases are a match to TRBD1. Germline V CDR1 and CDR2: SGHDT, YYEEEE. The CDR3 contains 13 residues. The junction had 3 bases not matched to a gene; V was cut back by 4 bases and J by 3 bases. CDR3 region: CASSRGTEETQYF. In DNA form, the CDR3 reads TGTGCCAGCAGCAGAGGGACAGAAGAGACCCAGTACTTC.

V usage is TRBV28 and J usage is TRBJ1-3; D is uncertain. There are 13 residues in the CDR3. V lost 7 bases and J 5 bases, leaving 12 bases between the germline ends. Germline V gives CDR1 MDHEN, CDR2 SYDVKM. The CDR3 nucleotides read TGTGCCAGCACCGCGGCCTCAAGAAACACCATATATTTT. It specifies CASTAASRNTIYF.

The chain has TRBV3-1 (or the pseudogene TRBV3-2) and TRBJ1-4; D is ambiguous. Between the trimmed V and J ends, which lost 0 bases and 0 bases, there was a span of 8 bases. CDR3 length equals 16 residues. Germline CDR1 and CDR2: LGHDT and YNNKEL (reference sequence). The CDR3 coding sequence is TGTGCCAGCAGCCAAGAACAGATTACAACTAATGAAAAACTGTTTTTT. Amino acid sequence: CASSQEQITTNEKLFF.

The chain employs TRBV6-6 and TRBJ1-5; the match to TRBD1 covers 9 bases. J was trimmed by 6 bases and V by 6 bases; bases with no gene match: 6. CDR1 and CDR2 (germline): MNHNY, SVGAGI (reference sequence). The CDR3 extends over 14 amino acids. The DNA for the CDR3 is TGTGCCAGCAGCACACAGGGGGCCGGTCAGCCCCAGCATTTT. Encoded protein: CASSTQGAGQPQHF.

The J gene is TRBJ1-1, the V gene TRBV29-1, with D perhaps TRBD1 (5 bases). The CDR3 extends over 14 amino acids. Germline V gene data show CDR1 as SQVTM and CDR2 as ANQGSEA. Deletions cut 5 bases from V and 0 bases from J, with 13 bases between. Written as DNA, the CDR3 is TGCAGCGTTCACCAGGGTATAATGAACACTGAAGCTTTCTTT. Its protein is CSVHQGIMNTEAFF.

The CDR3 is CASRGQESYEQYF. The CDR3 coding sequence is TGTGCCAGCAGGGGACAGGAGTCCTACGAGCAGTACTTC. V gene TRBV5-4 combines with J gene TRBJ2-7; 8 nucleotides agree with TRBD1. Unmatched junction bases numbered 2, after V lost 5 bases and J lost 1 base. From germline, CDR1 is SGHNT and CDR2 YYREEE (reference sequence). The CDR3 extends over 13 amino acids.

The rearrangement uses TRBV30 and TRBJ2-2, with 7 bases identical to TRBD2. CDR3 length: 14 amino acids. V trimming: 2 bases; J trimming: 2 bases; junction bases outside the gene matches: 2. Germline V gene data show CDR1 as GTSNPN and CDR2 as SVGIG (reference sequence). CDR3 residues: CAWSPGGNTGELFF. Written as DNA, the CDR3 is TGTGCCTGGAGTCCGGGGGGAAACACCGGGGAGCTGTTTTTT.

The chain links TRBV23-1 to TRBJ2-7; D gene ambiguous. TRBV23-1 falls under the ORF class, with uncertain function. CDR3 length: 13 residues. V lost 4 bases, J lost 5 bases, and 12 bases lay in between. The CDR3 reads CASSRGRCDEQYF. In DNA form, the CDR3 reads TGCGCCAGCAGTCGTGGGCGATGCGACGAGCAGTACTTC.

The chain is built from TRBV5-1 and TRBJ1-2; unclear D gene. Trimming pared 0 bases from V and 4 bases from J, leaving 4 bases between. Germline values: CDR1 SGHRS, CDR2 YFSETQ. The CDR3 length is 12 residues. The CDR3 is CASSLDTYGYTF. The CDR3 DNA reads TGCGCCAGCAGCTTGGACACCTATGGCTACACCTTC. Filled out from reference TRBV5-1 and TRBJ1-2, the complete variable domain reads KAGVTQTPRYLIKTRGQQVTLSCSPISGHRSVSWYQQTPGQGLQFLFEYFSETQRNKGNFPGRFSGRQFSNSRSEMNVSTLELGDSALYLCASSLDTYGYTFGSGTRLTVV.

This clone was recorded only once. The V gene is TRBV29-1, the J gene TRBJ2-7, with D possibly TRBD2 on 7 matching bases. The CDR3 sequence is 13 residues long. CDR1 is SQVTM and CDR2 is ANQGSEA in the germline V gene. V gave up 7 bases and J gave up 5 bases, with 18 bases separating them. The CDR3 coding sequence is TGCAGCGCTAGAGGGGGGGGGCGTAACGAGCAGTACTTC. The encoded protein is CSARGGGRNEQYF.

The chain uses TRBV4-2 and TRBJ1-2; D remains ambiguous. From germline, CDR1 is LGHNA and CDR2 YNFKEQ. CDR3 size: 17 residues. Trimming shortened V by 3 bases and J by 7 bases, and 24 bases separated the two germline ends. DNA for the CDR3: TGTGCCAGCAGCCAGCAAGGCCGACTCAACGTCCTGGGTGGCTACACCTTC. Protein: CASSQQGRLNVLGGYTF.

The CDR3 protein is CASRLAGSNTGELFF. CDR3 nucleotide sequence: TGTGCCAGTAGACTAGCGGGGTCGAACACCGGGGAGCTGTTTTTT. The chain links TRBV19 to TRBJ2-2, with 10 bases aligning to TRBD2. The CDR3 consists of 15 residues. CDR1 is LNHDA and CDR2 is SQIVND in the germline V gene (reference sequence). The J segment lost 0 bases and the V segment lost 6 bases, leaving 1 base of the junction unmatched. The full variable domain, rest sourced from reference TRBV19 and TRBJ2-2, is DGGITQSPKYLFRKEGQNVTLSCEQNLNHDAMYWYRQDPGQGLRLIYYSQIVNDFQKGDIAEGYSVSREKKESFPLTVTSAQKNPTAFYLCASRLAGSNTGELFFGEGSRLTVL.

The CDR3, as DNA: TGTGCCAGCAGCTTAGATTCTGGGGGCGGGACAGATACGCAGTATTTT. This translates into CASSLDSGGGTDTQYF. This chain links TRBV7-2 with TRBJ2-3, with a tentative D call TRBD1 (6 bases). CDR3 length: 16 residues. CDR1 is SGHTA and CDR2 is FQGNSA in the germline V gene. V lost 1 base, J lost 3 bases, and 14 bases lay in between.

The V call is TRBV6-6, the J call TRBJ1-1; no clear D. The germline V gene encodes CDR1 MNHNY and CDR2 SVGAGI (reference sequence). CDR3 length equals 13 residues. V lost 0 bases, J lost 8 bases, and 10 bases lay in between. This chain's CDR3 is CASSYSEGWEAFF. CDR3 coding DNA: TGTGCCAGCAGTTACTCGGAGGGATGGGAAGCTTTCTTT.

The CDR3 region is CASSLWARVSYTF. As DNA, the CDR3 is TGTGCCAGCAGTTTATGGGCCAGGGTGAGCTACACCTTC. The chain couples TRBV28 to TRBJ1-2; D perhaps matches TRBD1 (5 bases). Trimming left V 0 bases short and J 9 bases short, with 11 bases between. This CDR3 spans 13 amino acids. CDR1 and CDR2 from the germline V gene are MDHEN and SYDVKM.

The chain has TRBV30 and TRBJ1-2; D is possibly TRBD1 (6 bases). The germline CDR1 and CDR2 sequences are GTSNPN and SVGIG (reference sequence). V was shortened by 3 bases and J by 8 bases, with 16 bases between the two germline ends. The CDR3 has 13 amino acids. The CDR3 is CAWSPTGGQGYTF. CDR3 nucleotide sequence: TGTGCCTGGAGCCCGACGGGGGGGCAGGGCTACACCTTC. Looking up the rest from reference TRBV30 and TRBJ1-2 gives the full variable domain: SQTIHQWPATLVQPVGSPLSLECTVEGTSNPNLYWYRQAAGRGLQLLFYSVGIGQISSEVPQNLSASRPQDRQFILSSKKLLLSDSGFYLCAWSPTGGQGYTFGSGTRLTVV.

This clone showed up just once. This chain links TRBV19 with TRBJ1-2, with a possible D match to TRBD1 (5 bases). Germline V gives CDR1 LNHDA, CDR2 SQIVND (reference sequence). Trimming removed 3 bases from V and 4 bases from J, with 15 bases in between. The CDR3 loop spans 15 amino acids. The CDR3 DNA reads TGTGCCAGTAGTATCCCTCGACAGAGAGCCTATGGCTACACCTTC. Translated, it gives CASSIPRQRAYGYTF.

The V gene is TRBV28, the J gene TRBJ1-4, with D perhaps TRBD1 (6 bases). Germline CDR1 MDHEN, CDR2 SYDVKM. The CDR3 is made up of 13 amino acids. V lost 10 bases and J 4 bases, leaving 13 bases between the germline ends. The CDR3 nucleotides read TGTGCCACCCTAGGGGGAGTTAATGAAAAACTGTTTTTT. Protein sequence: CATLGGVNEKLFF.

The chain employs TRBV7-9 and TRBJ1-2; maybe TRBD1 (5 bases). Germline-derived CDR1 and CDR2 are SEHNR and FQNEAQ (reference sequence). Deletions cut 0 bases from V and 4 bases from J, with 6 bases between. The CDR3 loop spans 13 amino acids. The CDR3 is CASSLAGGYGYTF. CDR3 in DNA: TGTGCCAGCAGCTTAGCCGGGGGCTATGGCTACACCTTC.